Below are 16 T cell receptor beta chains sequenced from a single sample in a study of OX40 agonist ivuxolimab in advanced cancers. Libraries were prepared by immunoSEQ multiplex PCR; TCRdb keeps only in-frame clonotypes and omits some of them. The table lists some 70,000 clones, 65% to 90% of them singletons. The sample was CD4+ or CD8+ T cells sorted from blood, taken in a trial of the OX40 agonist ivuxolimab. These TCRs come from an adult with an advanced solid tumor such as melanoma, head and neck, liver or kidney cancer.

CDR3 loop: CASTLTGGASPLHF. As DNA, the CDR3 is TGTGCCAGTACCTTGACAGGGGGGGCTTCACCCCTCCACTTT. This chain connects TRBV19 to TRBJ1-6, with 9 nucleotides matching TRBD1. The V segment lost 7 bases and the J segment 9 bases; nucleotides outside the gene matches: 7. The CDR3 consists of 14 residues. Germline CDR1 reads LNHDA; CDR2 reads SQIVND (reference sequence).

The chain's CDR3 is CASNGQGVYNEQFF. CDR3 in DNA: TGCGCCAGCAACGGACAGGGCGTCTACAATGAGCAGTTCTTC. J is TRBJ2-1 and V is TRBV5-1; 8 positions match TRBD1. Germline assignment: CDR1 SGHRS and CDR2 YFSETQ. Trimming took 6 bases from V and 3 from J; bases not matched to a gene: 5. The CDR3 runs 14 residues.

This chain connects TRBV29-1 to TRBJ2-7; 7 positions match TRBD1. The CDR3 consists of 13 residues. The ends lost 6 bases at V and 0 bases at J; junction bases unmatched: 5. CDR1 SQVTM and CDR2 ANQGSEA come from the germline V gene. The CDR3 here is CSVPGTASYEQYF. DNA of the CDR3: TGCAGCGTCCCCGGGACAGCCTCCTACGAGCAGTACTTC.

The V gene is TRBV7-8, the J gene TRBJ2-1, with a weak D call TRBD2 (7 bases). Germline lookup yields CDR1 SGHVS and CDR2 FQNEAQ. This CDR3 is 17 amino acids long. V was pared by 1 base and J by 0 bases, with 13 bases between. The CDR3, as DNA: TGTGCCAGCAGCTTAGTAAAGGGGGGGTTCTCCTACAATGAGCAGTTCTTC. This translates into CASSLVKGGFSYNEQFF. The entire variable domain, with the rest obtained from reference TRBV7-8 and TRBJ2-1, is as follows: GAGVSQSPRYKVAKRGQDVALRCDPISGHVSLFWYQQALGQGPEFLTYFQNEAQLDKSGLPSDRFFAERPEGSVSTLKIQRTQQEDSAVYLCASSLVKGGFSYNEQFFGPGTRLTVL.

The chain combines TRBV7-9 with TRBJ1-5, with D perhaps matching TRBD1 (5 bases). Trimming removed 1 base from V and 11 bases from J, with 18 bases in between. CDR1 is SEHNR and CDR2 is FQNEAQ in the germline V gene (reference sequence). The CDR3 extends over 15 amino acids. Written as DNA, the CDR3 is TGTGCCAGCAGCTTAGGGCAGTCCGGGGGGGAGTCCCAGCATTTT. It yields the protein CASSLGQSGGESQHF.

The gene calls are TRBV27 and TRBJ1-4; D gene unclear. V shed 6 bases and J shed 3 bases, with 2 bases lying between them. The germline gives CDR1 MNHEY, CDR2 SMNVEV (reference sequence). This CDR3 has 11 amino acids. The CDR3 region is CASRSNEKLFF. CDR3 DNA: TGTGCCAGCAGATCTAATGAAAAACTGTTTTTT.

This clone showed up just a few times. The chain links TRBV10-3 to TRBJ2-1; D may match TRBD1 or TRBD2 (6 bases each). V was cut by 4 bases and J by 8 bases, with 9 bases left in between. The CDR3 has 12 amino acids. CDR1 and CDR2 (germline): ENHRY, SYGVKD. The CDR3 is CAISGGAHEQFF. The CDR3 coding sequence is TGTGCCATCAGTGGGGGGGCCCATGAGCAGTTCTTC.

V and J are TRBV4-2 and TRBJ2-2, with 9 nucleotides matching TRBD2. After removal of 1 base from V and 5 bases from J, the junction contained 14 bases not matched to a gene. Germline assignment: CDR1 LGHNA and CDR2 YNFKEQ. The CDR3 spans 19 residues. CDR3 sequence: CASSQVGEMRGGTTGELFF. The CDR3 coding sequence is TGTGCCAGCAGCCAAGTTGGCGAGATGCGGGGGGGCACGACCGGGGAGCTGTTTTTT.

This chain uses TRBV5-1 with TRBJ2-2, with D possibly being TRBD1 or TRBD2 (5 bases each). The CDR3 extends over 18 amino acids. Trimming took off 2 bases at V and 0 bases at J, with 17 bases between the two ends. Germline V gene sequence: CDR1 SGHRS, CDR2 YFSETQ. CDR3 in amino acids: CASSFQSPGRTNTGELFF. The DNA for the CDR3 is TGCGCCAGCAGCTTTCAATCTCCGGGACGGACGAACACCGGGGAGCTGTTTTTT. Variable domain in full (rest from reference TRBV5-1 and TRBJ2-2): KAGVTQTPRYLIKTRGQQVTLSCSPISGHRSVSWYQQTPGQGLQFLFEYFSETQRNKGNFPGRFSGRQFSNSRSEMNVSTLELGDSALYLCASSFQSPGRTNTGELFFGEGSRLTVL.

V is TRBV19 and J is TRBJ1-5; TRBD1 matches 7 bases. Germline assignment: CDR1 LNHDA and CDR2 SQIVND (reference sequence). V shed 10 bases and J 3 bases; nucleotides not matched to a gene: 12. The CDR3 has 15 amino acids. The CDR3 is CATLGRGFDNQPQHF. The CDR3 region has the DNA TGTGCCACCCTCGGCAGGGGGTTCGACAATCAGCCCCAGCATTTT. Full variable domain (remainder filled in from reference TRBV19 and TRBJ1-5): DGGITQSPKYLFRKEGQNVTLSCEQNLNHDAMYWYRQDPGQGLRLIYYSQIVNDFQKGDIAEGYSVSREKKESFPLTVTSAQKNPTAFYLCATLGRGFDNQPQHFGDGTRLSIL.

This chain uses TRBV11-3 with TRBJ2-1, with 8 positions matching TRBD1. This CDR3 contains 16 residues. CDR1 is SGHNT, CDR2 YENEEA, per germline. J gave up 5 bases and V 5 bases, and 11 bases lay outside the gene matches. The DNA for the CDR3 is TGTGCCAGCAGCCCCACCTCGGGACAGGTCGACAATGAGCAGTTCTTC. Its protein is CASSPTSGQVDNEQFF.

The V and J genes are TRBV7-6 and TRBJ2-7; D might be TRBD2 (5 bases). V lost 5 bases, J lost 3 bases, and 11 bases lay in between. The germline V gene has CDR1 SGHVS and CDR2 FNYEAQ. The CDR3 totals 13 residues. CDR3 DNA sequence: TGTGCCAGCAGCAAATCAGGAGGCTACGAGCAGTACTTC. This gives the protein CASSKSGGYEQYF.

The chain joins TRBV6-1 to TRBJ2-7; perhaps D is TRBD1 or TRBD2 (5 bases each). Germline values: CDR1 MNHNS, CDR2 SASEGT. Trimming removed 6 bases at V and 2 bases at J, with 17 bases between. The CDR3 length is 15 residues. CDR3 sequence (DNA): TGTGCCAGCAGAGCACCGGGACGGACGACCTACGAGCAGTACTTC. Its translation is CASRAPGRTTYEQYF.

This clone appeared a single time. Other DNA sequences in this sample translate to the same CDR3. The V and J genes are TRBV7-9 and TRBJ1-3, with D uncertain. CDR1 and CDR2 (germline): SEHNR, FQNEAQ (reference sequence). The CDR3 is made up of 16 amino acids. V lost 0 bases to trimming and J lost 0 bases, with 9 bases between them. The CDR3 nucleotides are TGTGCCAGCAGCTTAGCGGGCCAGTACTCTGGAAACACCATATATTTT. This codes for CASSLAGQYSGNTIYF.

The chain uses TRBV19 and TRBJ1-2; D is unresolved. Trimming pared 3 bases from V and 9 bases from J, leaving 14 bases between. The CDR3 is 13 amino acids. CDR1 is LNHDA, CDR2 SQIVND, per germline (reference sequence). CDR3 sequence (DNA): TGTGCCAGTAGTATGGCTGACAAAGGCAGCTACACCTTC. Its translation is CASSMADKGSYTF.

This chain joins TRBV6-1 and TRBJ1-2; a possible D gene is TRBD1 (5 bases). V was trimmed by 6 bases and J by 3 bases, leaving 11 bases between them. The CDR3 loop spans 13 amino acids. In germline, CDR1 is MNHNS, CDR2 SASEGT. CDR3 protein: CASRFGTDYGYTF. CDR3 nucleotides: TGTGCCAGCAGATTCGGGACCGACTATGGCTACACCTTC.